This T cell receptor (beta chain) was profiled in a study of blood T cell repertoires in COVID-19 (dated by TCRdb to about 2020). As for the study more broadly: Samples covering the acute and convalescent phases of COVID-19 were provided by collaborators in the United States, Italy and Spain. The prospective study material was composed of cDNA or gDNA derived from T cells, B-cell-depleted T cells, or PBMCs. Deeply sampled blood TCRbeta repertoires from subjects exposed to, actively infected with, or recovered from COVID-19 were included in the dataset. The repertoires were released in a freely available public database meant as a resource for research on the immune response to SARS-CoV-2. Samples came from the ongoing ImmuneRACE study (first 160 participants) plus 1,254 subjects from 6 global collaborators. A de-identified subject ID, COVID-19 status, age in years and sex were almost always included in the sample metadata. Where available, HLA class I and class II types were taken from metadata supplied by the sample provider and were not determined by assay-based typing. The investigation overall reported the following: Clinical and demographic metadata were provided uncurated, with the amount varying by source and participant.

With respect to this clone: No antigen is known for it. Nothing much larger sits one base from this clone, and base qualities are not available.

The immunoSEQ Assay, a bias-controlled multiplex PCR, was used to amplify TCRbeta CDR3 regions from genomic DNA. Processing in the source paper ran as follows. The number of nucleated cells in each sample was estimated from the amplification of reference gene primers within the assay. To quantify the absolute abundance of each unique TCRbeta CDR3 rearrangement, sequence reads were collapsed and filtered. For each sample, productive Simpson clonality was calculated as the square root of Simpson's diversity index over productive rearrangements. The immuneACCESS repertoire file appears here via TCRdb, limited to in-frame rearrangements. These files lack a portion of the clones; in checked studies, under half of the deficit traces to unresolved V genes, and the cause of the others is not known. V, J and clone size are taken as reported in that table, and D and trimming were inferred from the DNA itself. The sample table shows 200,000 or so clones, and roughly 90% are seen once. About a sixth of the sample belongs to the ten largest clones.

One collaborating source in Seattle enrolled patients while the patients were actively infected and followed the patients over time throughout the course of disease. Each collaborating institution followed its own protocols to collect whole blood in K2EDTA tubes. For TCRbeta analysis, collaborators shipped samples as frozen whole blood, isolated PBMCs, or DNA extracted from either of those sample types. From a lookup of the germline V gene, CDR1 and CDR2 are KGHDR and SFDVKD. Including cysteine and phenylalanine, the CDR3 has 14 amino acids. CDR3 DNA is the only sequence kept; it has 42 bases, read in frame from the first base. Trimming costs V 4 bases and J 2 bases, and their ends lie 8 bases apart.

Sequences were obtained from peripheral blood. This clonotype was obtained from a man in his fifties with COVID-19, enrolled during active disease. The chain is assembled from TRBV24-1 and TRBJ2-1, with a weak D call of TRBD2 (5 bases match). The base sequence is TGTGCCACCAGTGAAGACTATCCCTACAATGAGCAGTTCTTC. It specifies CATSEDYPYNEQFF.